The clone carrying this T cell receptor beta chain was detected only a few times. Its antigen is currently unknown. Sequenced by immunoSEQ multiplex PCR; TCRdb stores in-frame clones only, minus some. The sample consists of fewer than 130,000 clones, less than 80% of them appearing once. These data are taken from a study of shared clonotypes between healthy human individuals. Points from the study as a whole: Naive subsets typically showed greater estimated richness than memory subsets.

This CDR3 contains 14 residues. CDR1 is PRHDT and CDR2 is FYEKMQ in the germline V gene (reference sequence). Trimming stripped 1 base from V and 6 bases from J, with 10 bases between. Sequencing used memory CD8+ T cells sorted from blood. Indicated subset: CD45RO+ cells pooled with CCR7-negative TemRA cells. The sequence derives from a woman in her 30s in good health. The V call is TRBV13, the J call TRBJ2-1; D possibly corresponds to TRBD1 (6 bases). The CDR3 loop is CASSLEGVFNEQFF. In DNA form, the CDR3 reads TGTGCCAGCAGCTTAGAGGGGGTGTTCAATGAGCAGTTCTTC. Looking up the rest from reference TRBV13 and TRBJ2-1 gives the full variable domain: AAGVIQSPRHLIKEKRETATLKCYPIPRHDTVYWYQQGPGQDPQFLISFYEKMQSDKGSIPDRFSAQQFSDYHSELNMSSLELGDSALYFCASSLEGVFNEQFFGPGTRLTVL.